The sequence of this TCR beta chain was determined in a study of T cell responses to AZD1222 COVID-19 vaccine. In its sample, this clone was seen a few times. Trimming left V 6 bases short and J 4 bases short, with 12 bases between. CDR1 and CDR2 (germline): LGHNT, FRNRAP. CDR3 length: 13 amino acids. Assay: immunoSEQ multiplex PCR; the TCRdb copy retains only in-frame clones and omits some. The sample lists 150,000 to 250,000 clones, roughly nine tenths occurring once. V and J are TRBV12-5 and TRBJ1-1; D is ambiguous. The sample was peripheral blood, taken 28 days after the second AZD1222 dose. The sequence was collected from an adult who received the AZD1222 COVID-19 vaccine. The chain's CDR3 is CASGPDSSTEAFF. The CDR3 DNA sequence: TGTGCTAGTGGCCCCGACTCTAGCACTGAAGCTTTCTTT.